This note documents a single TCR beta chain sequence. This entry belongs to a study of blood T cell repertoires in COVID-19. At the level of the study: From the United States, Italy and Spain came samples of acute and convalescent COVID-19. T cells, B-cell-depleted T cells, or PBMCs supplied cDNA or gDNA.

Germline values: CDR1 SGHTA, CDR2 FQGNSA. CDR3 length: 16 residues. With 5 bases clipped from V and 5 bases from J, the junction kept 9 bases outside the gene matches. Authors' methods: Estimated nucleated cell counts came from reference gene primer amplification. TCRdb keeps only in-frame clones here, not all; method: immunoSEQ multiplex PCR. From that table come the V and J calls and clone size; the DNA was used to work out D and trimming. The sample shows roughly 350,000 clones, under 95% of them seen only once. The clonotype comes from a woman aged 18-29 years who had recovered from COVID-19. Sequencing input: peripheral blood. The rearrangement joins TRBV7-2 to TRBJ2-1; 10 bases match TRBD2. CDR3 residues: CASSPPGLASHNEQFF. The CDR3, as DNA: TGTGCCAGCAGCCCGCCGGGACTAGCGTCCCACAATGAGCAGTTCTTC. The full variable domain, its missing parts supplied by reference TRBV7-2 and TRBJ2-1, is GAGVSQSPSNKVTEKGKDVELRCDPISGHTALYWYRQSLGQGLEFLIYFQGNSAPDKSGLPSDRFSAERTGGSVSTLTIQRTQQEDSAVYLCASSPPGLASHNEQFFGPGTRLTVL.